The 15 T cell receptor beta chains listed next were all sequenced from one sample in a study of CD8 T cells in ankylosing spondylitis. Each CDR3 protein is one row after TCRdb ran MiXCR on the 5' RACE reads. The sample lists 350,000 to 400,000 distinct CDR3 sequences; 20% were seen once. The sample taken for sequencing was blood, either unsorted or a sorted T cell fraction (not recorded which). The receptors derive from a male donor with ankylosing spondylitis or in good health (not recorded which).

This clonotype has more than one count but fewer than ten. This chain uses TRBV6-1 with TRBJ2-3; the match to TRBD2 covers 13 bases. This CDR3 is 16 amino acids long. V lost 6 bases to trimming and J lost 5 bases; unmatched junction nucleotides: 8. Germline V CDR1 and CDR2: MNHNS, SASEGT. CDR3 loop: CASSPETSGGRDTQYF. CDR3 nucleotides: TGTGCCAGCAGCCCCGAGACTAGCGGGGGGCGAGATACGCAGTATTTT.

The chain combines TRBV12-3 or TRBV12-4 with TRBJ2-3, with TRBD1 as a possible D gene (5 bases). CDR3 length: 17 amino acids. V was trimmed by 4 bases and J by 4 bases, leaving 21 bases between them. For the CDR3, the DNA is TGTGCCAGCAGTTCCACACCTAGAGCAGGGCCGGCAGATACGCAGTATTTT. It translates to CASSSTPRAGPADTQYF.

The genes are TRBV7-8 and TRBJ2-5; 9 nucleotides agree with TRBD1. This CDR3 region has 17 residues. CDR1 is SGHVS and CDR2 is FQNEAQ in the germline V gene. V was pared by 4 bases and J by 2 bases, with 11 bases of the junction left unmatched. In DNA, the CDR3 is TGTGCCAGCAGCTGGAACCCGGGACAGGGAGTACAAGAGACCCAGTACTTC. It yields the protein CASSWNPGQGVQETQYF.

This clonotype was found a few times. The rearrangement links TRBV12-3 or TRBV12-4 to TRBJ2-7, with D maybe TRBD1 (5 bases). With 5 bases removed from V and 2 bases from J, the gap between germline ends came to 7 bases. This CDR3 is 12 amino acids long. The CDR3 coding sequence is TGTGCCAGCAGTACGACAGCCTACGAGCAGTACTTC. Its translation: CASSTTAYEQYF.

This rearrangement joins TRBV9 to TRBJ2-3, with D possibly being TRBD1 or TRBD2 (5 bases each). CDR3 length: 14 residues. The germline gives CDR1 SGDLS, CDR2 YYNGEE. V lost 2 bases, J lost 3 bases, and 10 bases lay in between. CDR3 coding DNA: TGTGCCAGCAGCGTTGAGGGGCCTACAGATACGCAGTATTTT. Residues: CASSVEGPTDTQYF.

The V gene is TRBV7-9, the J gene TRBJ2-1, with 9 bases lining up with TRBD1. This CDR3 contains 14 residues. In germline, CDR1 is SEHNR, CDR2 FQNEAQ (reference sequence). Germline trimming cut 3 bases from V and 6 bases from J; bases unmatched to any gene: 3. The CDR3 DNA follows: TGTGCCAGCAGCTTGACAGGGGGGCGCAATGAGCAGTTCTTC. Its translation is CASSLTGGRNEQFF.

This clonotype was counted only a few times. This rearrangement joins TRBV29-1 to TRBJ2-1; D gene uncertain. Looked up from germline, CDR1 is SQVTM and CDR2 is ANQGSEA. CDR3 size: 13 residues. V shed 2 bases and J shed 6 bases, with 11 bases lying between them. CDR3 DNA sequence: TGCAGCGTTGAACTCCCCGGAACCAATGAGCAGTTCTTC. It codes for CSVELPGTNEQFF.

This clonotype occurred many times. The chain joins TRBV3-1 to TRBJ1-5; unclear D gene. Trimming took 0 bases from V and 3 from J, leaving 9 bases between them. The CDR3 sequence is 15 residues long. Germline V gene data show CDR1 as LGHDT and CDR2 as YNNKEL (reference sequence). The CDR3 sequence is CASSQEWSPNQPQHF. CDR3 DNA: TGTGCCAGCAGCCAAGAATGGTCCCCCAATCAGCCCCAGCATTTT.

This clonotype was observed a handful of times. The chain uses TRBV4-1 and TRBJ1-5, with a weak D call TRBD1 (5 bases). CDR1 is MGHRA and CDR2 is YSYEKL in the germline V gene. Trimming removed 0 bases from V and 3 bases from J, with 12 bases in between. This CDR3 comprises 16 residues. The CDR3 DNA reads as TGCGCCAGCAGCCAAGATTGGGGGTTATACAATCAGCCCCAGCATTTT. It yields the protein CASSQDWGLYNQPQHF.

CDR3 sequence (DNA): TGTGCCAGCAGTTTATATGTGGGGTCGAGCTCCTACGAGCAGTACTTC. Translation: CASSLYVGSSSYEQYF. The V gene is TRBV28, the J gene TRBJ2-7; no definite D call. The V end lost 1 base, the J end lost 0 bases, and 13 bases lay between the germline ends. Germline V gene data show CDR1 as MDHEN and CDR2 as SYDVKM. This CDR3 contains 16 residues.

This chain joins TRBV12-3 or TRBV12-4 and TRBJ2-2; D is possibly TRBD2 (6 bases). The V and J ends lost 5 bases and 6 bases respectively, with 19 bases between them. This CDR3 region has 16 residues. CDR3 DNA: TGTGCCAGCAGTCCCTCCGGGACTCCGGGGCCCGGGGAGCTGTTTTTT. It is translated as CASSPSGTPGPGELFF.

The chain links TRBV11-2 to TRBJ2-7; no clear D gene. The CDR3 totals 13 residues. Trimming pared 0 bases from V and 4 bases from J, leaving 7 bases between. Germline CDR1 SGHAT, CDR2 FQNNGV. The DNA for the CDR3 is TGTGCCAGCAGCTTAGATCTCACGTACGAGCAGTACTTC. Its protein product is CASSLDLTYEQYF.

This clonotype has a handful of counts. The V gene is TRBV4-1, the J gene TRBJ2-7; D could derive from TRBD1 or TRBD2 (6 bases each). This CDR3 region has 16 residues. Trimming removed 0 bases at V and 1 base at J, with 13 bases between. Germline CDR1 MGHRA, CDR2 YSYEKL. The DNA of the CDR3 is TGCGCCAGCAGCCAAGAGACGGGGGCGCGATCCTACGAGCAGTACTTC. Amino acids: CASSQETGARSYEQYF.

This clonotype was counted a few times. The chain combines TRBV12-3 or TRBV12-4 with TRBJ2-7, with TRBD1 matching 8 bases. The CDR3 consists of 17 residues. J lost 5 bases, V lost 5 bases, and 17 bases had no gene match. The CDR3, as DNA: TGTGCCAGCAGTCCCAATGCCCGGACAGGGTTTGGCGACGAGCAGTACTTC. Its protein product is CASSPNARTGFGDEQYF.

This clonotype has only a few counts. J is TRBJ2-7 and V is TRBV12-3 or TRBV12-4, with 10 bases lining up with TRBD1. V lost 1 base to trimming and J lost 5 bases; unmatched junction nucleotides: 5. This CDR3 comprises 15 residues. The chain's CDR3 is CASSLGPGTGDEQYF. The CDR3 nucleotides are TGTGCCAGCAGTTTAGGTCCCGGGACAGGGGACGAGCAGTACTTC.